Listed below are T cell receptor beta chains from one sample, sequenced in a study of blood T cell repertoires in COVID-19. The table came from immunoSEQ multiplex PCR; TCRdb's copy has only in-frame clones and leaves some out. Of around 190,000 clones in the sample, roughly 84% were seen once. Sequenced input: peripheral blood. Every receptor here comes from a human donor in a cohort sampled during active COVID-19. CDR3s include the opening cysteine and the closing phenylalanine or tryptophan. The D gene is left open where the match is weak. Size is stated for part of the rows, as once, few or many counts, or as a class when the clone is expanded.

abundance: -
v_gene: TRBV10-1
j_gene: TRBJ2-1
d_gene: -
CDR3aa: CASSESRTDYYNEQFF
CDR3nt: TGCGCCAGCAGTGAGTCGCGGACCGACTACTACAATGAGCAGTTCTTC

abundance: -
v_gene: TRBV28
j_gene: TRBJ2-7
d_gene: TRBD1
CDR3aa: CASSRTGTAYEQYF
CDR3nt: TGTGCCAGCAGTCGAACCGGGACAGCCTACGAGCAGTACTTC

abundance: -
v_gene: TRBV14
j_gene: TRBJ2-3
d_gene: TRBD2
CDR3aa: CASSQRVAGGTDTQYF
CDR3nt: TGTGCCAGCAGCCAAAGAGTGGCGGGGGGGACAGATACGCAGTATTTT

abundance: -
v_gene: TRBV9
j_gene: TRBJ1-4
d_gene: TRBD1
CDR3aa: CASSVDRGTGAEKLFF
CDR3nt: TGTGCCAGCAGCGTAGATCGCGGGACAGGGGCGGAAAAACTGTTTTTT

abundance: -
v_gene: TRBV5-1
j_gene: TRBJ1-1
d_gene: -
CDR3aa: CASSLTTVRVQKAFF
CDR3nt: TGCGCCAGCAGCTTGACAACCGTGAGGGTTCAAAAAGCTTTCTTT

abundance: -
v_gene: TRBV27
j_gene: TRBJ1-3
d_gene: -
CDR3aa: CASSLYGKGNTIYF
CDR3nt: TGTGCCAGCAGTTTATACGGGAAAGGAAACACCATATATTTT

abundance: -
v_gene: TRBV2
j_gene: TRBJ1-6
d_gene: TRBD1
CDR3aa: CASRPGQSFGNSPLHF
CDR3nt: TGTGCCAGCCGACCGGGACAGAGCTTCGGTAATTCACCCCTCCACTTT

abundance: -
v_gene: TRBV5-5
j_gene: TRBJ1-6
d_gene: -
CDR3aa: CASSLEGESSYNSPLHF
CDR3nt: TGTGCCAGCAGCTTGGAGGGGGAGAGCTCCTATAATTCACCCCTCCACTTT

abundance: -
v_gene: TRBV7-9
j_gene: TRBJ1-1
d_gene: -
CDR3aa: CASSLDLGRLAFF
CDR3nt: TGTGCCAGCAGCTTAGACCTGGGCAGGTTGGCTTTCTTT

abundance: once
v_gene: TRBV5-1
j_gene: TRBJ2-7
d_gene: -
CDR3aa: CASSSSDSPYEQYF
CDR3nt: TGCGCCAGCAGCTCCTCGGACTCGCCCTACGAGCAGTACTTC

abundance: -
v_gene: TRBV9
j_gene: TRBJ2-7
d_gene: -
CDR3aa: CASSVRRDSYEQYF
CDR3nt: TGTGCCAGCAGCGTCCGCCGGGACTCCTACGAGCAGTACTTC

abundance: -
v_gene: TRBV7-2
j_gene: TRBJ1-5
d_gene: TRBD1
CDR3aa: CATQETGDQPQHF
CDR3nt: TGTGCCACTCAGGAGACAGGGGATCAGCCCCAGCATTTT

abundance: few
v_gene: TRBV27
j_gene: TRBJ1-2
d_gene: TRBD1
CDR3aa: CASSLTGVRGISYGYTF
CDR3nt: TGTGCCAGCAGTTTAACGGGGGTCAGGGGGATTAGCTATGGCTACACCTTC

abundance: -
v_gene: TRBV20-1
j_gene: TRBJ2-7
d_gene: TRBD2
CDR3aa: CSAGRAYEQYF
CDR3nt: TGCAGTGCGGGGAGGGCCTACGAGCAGTACTTC

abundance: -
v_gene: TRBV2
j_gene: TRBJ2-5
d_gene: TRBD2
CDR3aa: CASSQLAAQETQYF
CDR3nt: TGTGCCAGCAGTCAACTAGCGGCCCAAGAGACCCAGTACTTC

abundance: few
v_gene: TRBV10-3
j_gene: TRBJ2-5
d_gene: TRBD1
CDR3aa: CAISDFEGARETQYF
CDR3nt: TGTGCCATCAGTGATTTCGAGGGGGCTAGGGAGACCCAGTACTTC

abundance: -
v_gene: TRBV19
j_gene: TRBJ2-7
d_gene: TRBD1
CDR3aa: CASSTTDRVPYEQYF
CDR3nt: TGTGCCAGTAGTACAACGGACAGGGTCCCCTACGAGCAGTACTTC

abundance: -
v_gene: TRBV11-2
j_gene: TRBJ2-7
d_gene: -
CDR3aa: CASSPTTANYEQYF
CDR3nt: TGTGCCAGCAGCCCTACCACAGCAAACTACGAGCAGTACTTC

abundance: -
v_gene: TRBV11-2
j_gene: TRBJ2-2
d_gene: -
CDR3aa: CASSPRGSAGSANTGELFF
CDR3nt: TGTGCCAGCAGCCCCCGTGGTAGCGCAGGTTCCGCGAACACCGGGGAGCTGTTTTTT

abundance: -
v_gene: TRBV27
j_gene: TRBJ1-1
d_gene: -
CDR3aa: CASSPRVSPNTEAFF
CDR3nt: TGTGCCAGCAGTCCGCGGGTCAGTCCTAACACTGAAGCTTTCTTT

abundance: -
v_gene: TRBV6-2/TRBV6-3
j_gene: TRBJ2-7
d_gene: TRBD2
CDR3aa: CASSPQGQLAGASYEQYF
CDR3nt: TGTGCCAGCAGTCCCCAGGGCCAACTAGCGGGGGCCTCCTACGAGCAGTACTTC

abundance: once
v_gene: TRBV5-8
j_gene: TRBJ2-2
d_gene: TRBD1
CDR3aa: CASSHGTGPAGELFF
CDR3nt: TGTGCCAGCAGCCACGGGACAGGGCCGGCCGGGGAGCTGTTTTTT

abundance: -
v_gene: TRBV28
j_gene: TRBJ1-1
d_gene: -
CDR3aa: CASSPPGRGGTEAFF
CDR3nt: TGTGCCAGCAGTCCCCCGGGAAGGGGAGGGACTGAAGCTTTCTTT

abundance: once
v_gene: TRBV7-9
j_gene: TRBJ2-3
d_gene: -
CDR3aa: CASSLGRQGREDTQYF
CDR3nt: TGTGCCAGCAGCTTAGGACGACAGGGGAGGGAAGATACGCAGTATTTT

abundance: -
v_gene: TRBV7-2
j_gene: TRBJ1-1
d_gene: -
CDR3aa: CASSQGQNTEAFF
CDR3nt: TGTGCCAGCAGCCAGGGGCAAAACACTGAAGCTTTCTTT

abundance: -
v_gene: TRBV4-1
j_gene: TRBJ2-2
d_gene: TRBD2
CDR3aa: CAGGGANTGELFF
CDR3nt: TGCGCCGGCGGGGGAGCGAACACCGGGGAGCTGTTTTTT

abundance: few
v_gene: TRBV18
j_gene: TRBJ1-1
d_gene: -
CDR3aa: CASSQTDSINTEAFF
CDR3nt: TGTGCCAGCTCACAAACGGACAGCATAAACACTGAAGCTTTCTTT

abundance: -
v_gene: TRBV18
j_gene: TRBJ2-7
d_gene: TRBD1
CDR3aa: CASSPGGQGLSSYEQYF
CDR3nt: TGTGCCAGCTCACCGGGAGGACAGGGCCTTAGCTCCTACGAGCAGTACTTC

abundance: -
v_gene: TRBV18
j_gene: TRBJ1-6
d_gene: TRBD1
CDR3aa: CASSPLDRDSPLHF
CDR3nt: TGTGCCAGCTCACCACTGGACAGGGATTCACCCCTCCACTTT

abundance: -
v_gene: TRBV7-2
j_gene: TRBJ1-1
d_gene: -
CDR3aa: CASSSSAGSEAFF
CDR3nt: TGTGCCAGCAGCTCCTCGGCCGGGTCTGAAGCTTTCTTT

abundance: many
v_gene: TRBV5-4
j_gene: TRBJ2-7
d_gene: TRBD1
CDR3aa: CASSLGGTGSYEQYF
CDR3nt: TGTGCCAGCAGCTTGGGCGGGACAGGGTCCTACGAGCAGTACTTC

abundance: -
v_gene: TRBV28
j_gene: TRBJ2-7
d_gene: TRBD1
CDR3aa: CASSLVDRSYEQYF
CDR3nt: TGTGCCAGCAGTTTGGTGGACAGGTCTTACGAGCAGTACTTC

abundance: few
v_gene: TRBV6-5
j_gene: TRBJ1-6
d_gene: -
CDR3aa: CASTAGGHPNSPLHF
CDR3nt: TGTGCCAGTACCGCTGGGGGACACCCTAATTCACCCCTCCACTTT

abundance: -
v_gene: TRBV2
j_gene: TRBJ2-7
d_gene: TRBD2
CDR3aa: CASNQRGSLGSYEQYF
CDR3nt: TGTGCCAGCAACCAGCGGGGGAGTCTCGGCTCCTACGAGCAGTACTTC

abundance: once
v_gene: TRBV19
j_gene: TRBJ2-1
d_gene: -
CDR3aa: CASSIDQGTYYFNEQFF
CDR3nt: TGTGCCAGTAGTATAGATCAGGGGACATACTACTTTAATGAGCAGTTCTTC

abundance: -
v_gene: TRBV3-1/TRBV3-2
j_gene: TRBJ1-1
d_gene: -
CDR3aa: CASSQVGGVTEAFF
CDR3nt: TGTGCCAGCAGCCAAGTCGGCGGGGTGACTGAAGCTTTCTTT

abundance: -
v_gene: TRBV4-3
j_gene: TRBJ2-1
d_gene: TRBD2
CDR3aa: CASSQGALAEFYNEQFF
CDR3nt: TGCGCCAGCAGCCAAGGGGCCCTAGCGGAATTTTACAATGAGCAGTTCTTC

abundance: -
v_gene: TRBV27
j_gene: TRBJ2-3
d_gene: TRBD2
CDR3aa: CASSLTSGRVTDTQYF
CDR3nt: TGTGCCAGCAGTTTGACTAGCGGGAGGGTGACAGATACGCAGTATTTT

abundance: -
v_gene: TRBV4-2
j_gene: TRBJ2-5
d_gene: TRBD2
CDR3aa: CASSQDLGGEETQYF
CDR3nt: TGTGCCAGCAGCCAAGATCTCGGGGGGGAGGAGACCCAGTACTTC

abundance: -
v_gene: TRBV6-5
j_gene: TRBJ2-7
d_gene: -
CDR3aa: CASSYSRGPYEQYF
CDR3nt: TGTGCCAGCAGTTACTCGCGGGGCCCCTACGAGCAGTACTTC

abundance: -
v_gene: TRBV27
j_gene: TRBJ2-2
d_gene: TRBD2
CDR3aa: CASSSASGRGTGELFF
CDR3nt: TGTGCCAGCAGTTCGGCTAGCGGGAGGGGTACCGGGGAGCTGTTTTTT

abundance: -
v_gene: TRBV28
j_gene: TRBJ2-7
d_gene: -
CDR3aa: CASNTKGGSYEQYF
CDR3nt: TGTGCCAGCAATACAAAAGGGGGTTCTTACGAGCAGTACTTC

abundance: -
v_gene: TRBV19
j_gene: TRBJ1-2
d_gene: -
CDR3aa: CASTHPEGQGVRPWNYGYTF
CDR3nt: TGTGCCAGTACCCATCCGGAGGGGCAGGGCGTACGACCATGGAACTATGGCTACACCTTC

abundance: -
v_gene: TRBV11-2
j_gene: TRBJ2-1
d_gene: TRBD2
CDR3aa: CASSPAGGLINEQFF
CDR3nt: TGTGCCAGCAGCCCTGCCGGGGGACTAATCAATGAGCAGTTCTTC

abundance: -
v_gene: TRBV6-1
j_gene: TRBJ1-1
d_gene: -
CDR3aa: CASSEPGGTEAFF
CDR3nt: TGTGCCAGCAGTGAACCGGGAGGCACTGAAGCTTTCTTT

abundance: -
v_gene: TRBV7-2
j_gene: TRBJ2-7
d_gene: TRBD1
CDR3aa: CASSLWDRDNDEQYF
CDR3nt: TGTGCCAGCAGCTTATGGGACAGGGATAACGACGAGCAGTACTTC

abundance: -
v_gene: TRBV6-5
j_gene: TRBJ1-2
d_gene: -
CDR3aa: CASSTGFGYTF
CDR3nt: TGTGCCAGCAGTACAGGGTTTGGCTACACCTTC

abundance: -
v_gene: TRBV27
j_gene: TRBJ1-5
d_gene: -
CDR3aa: CASSSSDRRSNQPQHF
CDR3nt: TGTGCCAGCAGTTCGTCCGACAGGAGGAGCAATCAGCCCCAGCATTTT

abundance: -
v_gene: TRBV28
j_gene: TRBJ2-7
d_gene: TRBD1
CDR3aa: CASSSPGQGAYEQYF
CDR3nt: TGTGCCAGCAGTTCGCCGGGACAGGGGGCGTACGAGCAGTACTTC

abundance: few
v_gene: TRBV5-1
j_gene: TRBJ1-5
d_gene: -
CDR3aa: CASSPGYSNQPQHF
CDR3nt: TGCGCCAGCAGCCCAGGGTATAGCAATCAGCCCCAGCATTTT

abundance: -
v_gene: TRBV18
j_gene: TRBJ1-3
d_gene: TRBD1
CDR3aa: CASSIGTGASSGNTIYF
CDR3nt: TGTGCCAGCTCAATTGGGACAGGGGCTTCCTCTGGAAACACCATATATTTT

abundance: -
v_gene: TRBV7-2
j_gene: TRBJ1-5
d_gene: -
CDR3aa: CASSLAEYQPQHF
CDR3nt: TGTGCCAGCAGCTTAGCGGAGTATCAGCCCCAGCATTTT

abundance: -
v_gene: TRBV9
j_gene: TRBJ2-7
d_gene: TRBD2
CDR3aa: CASSVGGLAGDYEQYF
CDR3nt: TGTGCCAGCAGCGTAGGAGGACTAGCGGGAGACTACGAGCAGTACTTC

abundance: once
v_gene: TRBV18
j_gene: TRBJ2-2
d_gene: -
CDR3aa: CASSPPGLPTGELFF
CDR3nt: TGTGCCAGCTCACCACCGGGACTCCCGACCGGGGAGCTGTTTTTT

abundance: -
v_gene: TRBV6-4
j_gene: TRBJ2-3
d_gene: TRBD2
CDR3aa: CASSDSRGGASDTQYF
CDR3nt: TGTGCCAGCAGTGACTCGCGCGGGGGGGCGTCAGATACGCAGTATTTT

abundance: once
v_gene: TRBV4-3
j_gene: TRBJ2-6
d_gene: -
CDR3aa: CASSQDLRLSGANVLTF
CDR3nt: TGCGCCAGCAGCCAAGATCTCCGGTTATCTGGGGCCAACGTCCTGACTTTC

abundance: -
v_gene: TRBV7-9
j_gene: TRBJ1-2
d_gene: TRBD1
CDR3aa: CASSSYHSLTGTGYTF
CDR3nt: TGTGCCAGCAGCTCTTACCACTCACTGACAGGGACTGGCTACACCTTC